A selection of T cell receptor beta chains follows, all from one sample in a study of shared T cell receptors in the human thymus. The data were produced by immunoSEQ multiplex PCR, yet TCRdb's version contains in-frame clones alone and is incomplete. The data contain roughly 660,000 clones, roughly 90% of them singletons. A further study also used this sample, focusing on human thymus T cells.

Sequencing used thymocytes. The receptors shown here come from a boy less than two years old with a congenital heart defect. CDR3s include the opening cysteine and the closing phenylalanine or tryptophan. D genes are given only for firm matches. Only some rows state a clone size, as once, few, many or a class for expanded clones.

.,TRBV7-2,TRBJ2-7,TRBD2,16,TGTGCCAGCAGCTTAGTAGGCCCTAGCGGGAGCTACGAGCAGTACTTC,CASSLVGPSGSYEQYF
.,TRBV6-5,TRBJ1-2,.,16,TGTGCCAGCAGTTCGAGCCCAAAGACAGCAGCCTATGGCTACACCTTC,CASSSSPKTAAYGYTF
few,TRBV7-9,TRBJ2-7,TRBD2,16,TGTGCCAGCAGCTTAATAACTAGCGGGAGGGCAAGTGAGCAGTACTTC,CASSLITSGRASEQYF
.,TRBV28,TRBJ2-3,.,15,TGTGCCAGCACCTACGGAGGGGGAGGGGGTGATACGCAGTATTTT,CASTYGGGGGDTQYF
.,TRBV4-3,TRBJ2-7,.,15,TGCGCCAGCAGCCAAGCCCGTAGCGACTCCTACGAGCAGTACTTC,CASSQARSDSYEQYF
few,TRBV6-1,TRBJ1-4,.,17,TGTGCCAGCAGTGGGGCGGATGAAGGGGTGAAGGGTGAAAAACTGTTTTTT,CASSGADEGVKGEKLFF
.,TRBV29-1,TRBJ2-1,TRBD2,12,TGCAGGTGCGGGAGCTCCTACAATGAGCAGTTCTTC,CRCGSSYNEQFF
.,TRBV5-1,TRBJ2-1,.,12,TGCGCCAGCTCGGTAGGGGACAATGAGCAGTTCTTC,CASSVGDNEQFF
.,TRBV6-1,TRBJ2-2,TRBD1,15,TGTGCCACCCGGGGGAACAGGGGGAGCACCGGGGAGCTGTTTTTT,CATRGNRGSTGELFF
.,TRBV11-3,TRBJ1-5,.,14,TGTGCCAGCAGCTTAGGACAGAGCAATCAGCCCCAGCATTTT,CASSLGQSNQPQHF
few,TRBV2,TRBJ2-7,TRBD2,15,TGTGCCAGCCACGGACTAGCGGGAGGGCCCCACGAGCAGTACTTC,CASHGLAGGPHEQYF
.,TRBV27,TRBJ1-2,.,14,TGTGCCAGCGCCGGGGTCGAACCCGGTAGGGGCTACACCTTC,CASAGVEPGRGYTF
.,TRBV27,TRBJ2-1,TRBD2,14,TGTGCCAGCAAGGGTAGCGGGAGAGACAATGAGCAGTTCTTC,CASKGSGRDNEQFF
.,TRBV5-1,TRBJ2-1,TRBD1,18,TGCGCCAGCAGCCGAGGGGGGACAGAAGACAGGGGTCGGAATGAGCAGTTCTTC,CASSRGGTEDRGRNEQFF
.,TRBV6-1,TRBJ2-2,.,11,TGTGCCAGCACCGGCACCGGGGAGCTGTTTTTT,CASTGTGELFF
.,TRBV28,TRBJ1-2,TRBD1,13,TGTGCCAGCAGACCGGGACAGCCCCGCAGCTACACCTTC,CASRPGQPRSYTF
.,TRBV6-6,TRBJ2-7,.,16,TGTGCCAGCAGTTACTCGAAAGGGGCGGGAACCTACGAGCAGTACTTC,CASSYSKGAGTYEQYF
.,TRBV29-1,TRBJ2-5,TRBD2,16,TGCAGCGTTGGGGACTACCCCCGTAGCCTCCAAGGGACCCAGTACTTC,CSVGDYPRSLQGTQYF
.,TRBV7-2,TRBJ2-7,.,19,TGTGCCAGCAGCTTGGGGGTTCGACCTGGGACTCGCGGGACCTACGAGCAGTACTTC,CASSLGVRPGTRGTYEQYF
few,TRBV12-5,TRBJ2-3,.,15,TGTGCTAGTGGTTTCCCCACTCCTCGGGGAGGCACGCAGTATTTT,CASGFPTPRGGTQYF
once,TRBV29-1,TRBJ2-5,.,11,TGCAGCGTTGAAATGAGGGAGACCCAGTACTTC,CSVEMRETQYF
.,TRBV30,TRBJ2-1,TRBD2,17,TGTGCCTGGAGTGGGGCCCCACTAGCGGGAGTAGGGAATGAGCAGTTCTTC,CAWSGAPLAGVGNEQFF
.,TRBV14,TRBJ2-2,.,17,TGTGCCAGCAGCCAAGATCCCGAGGGAGTGGGCTCCGGGGAGCTGTTTTTT,CASSQDPEGVGSGELFF
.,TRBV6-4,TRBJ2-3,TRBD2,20,TGTGCCAGCAGCCAAGACCCCTGGACTAGCGGGATTGGGAGCACAGATACGCAGTATTTT,CASSQDPWTSGIGSTDTQYF
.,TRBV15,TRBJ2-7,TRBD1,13,TGTGCCACCAGACGACAGGGGCGGGCCGAGCAGTACTTC,CATRRQGRAEQYF
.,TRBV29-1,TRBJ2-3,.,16,TGCAGCGTTGAAGATGGGGATTCGGACATACCTAATACGCAGTATTTT,CSVEDGDSDIPNTQYF
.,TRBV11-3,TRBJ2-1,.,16,TGTGCCAGCAGCTTAGGCCCCCCTCCCGCCAGGGGTGAGCAGTTCTTC,CASSLGPPPARGEQFF
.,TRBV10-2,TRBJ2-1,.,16,TGCGCCACCCACCCTTACAGCGGGTATACCTACAATGAGCAGTTCTTC,CATHPYSGYTYNEQFF
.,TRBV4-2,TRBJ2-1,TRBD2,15,TGTGCCAGCAGCCACAAGCGGGAGGGCCCCTATGAGCAGTTCTTC,CASSHKREGPYEQFF
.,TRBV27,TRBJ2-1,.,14,TGTGCCAGCAGTTACCTCACGAGCGGTAATGAGCAGTTCTTC,CASSYLTSGNEQFF
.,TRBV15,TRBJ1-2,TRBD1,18,TGTGCCACCAGCAGAGGCAGGGGGACCGCCGACACTAACTATGGCTACACCTTC,CATSRGRGTADTNYGYTF
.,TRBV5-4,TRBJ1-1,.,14,TGTGCCAGCAGCTTGGACACGACGGGGTATCAAGCTTTCTTT,CASSLDTTGYQAFF
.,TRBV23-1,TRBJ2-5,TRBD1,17,TGCGCCAGCAGCCCGGGTCCCCTAACGGGACAGGCGGAGACCCAGTACTTC,CASSPGPLTGQAETQYF
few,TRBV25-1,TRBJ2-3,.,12,TGTGCCAGCAGTGACTGCACAGATACGCAGTATTTT,CASSDCTDTQYF
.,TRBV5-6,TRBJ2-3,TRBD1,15,TGTGCCAGCAGCCTTAGACAGGGCCCTACAGATACGCAGTATTTT,CASSLRQGPTDTQYF
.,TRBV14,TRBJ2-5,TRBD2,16,TGTGCCAGCAGCCAGAGGACTAGCTTTCTTGGAGAGACCCAGTACTTC,CASSQRTSFLGETQYF
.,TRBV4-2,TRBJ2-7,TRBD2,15,TGTGCCAGCAGCCAAGTTACTAGCGGATACTACGAGCAGTACTTC,CASSQVTSGYYEQYF
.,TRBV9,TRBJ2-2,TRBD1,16,TGTGCCAGCAGCGCTCCCAGGACAGGAAACACCGGGGAGCTGTTTTTT,CASSAPRTGNTGELFF
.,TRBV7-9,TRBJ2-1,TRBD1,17,TGTGCCAGCAGCTTAGTCTGGCGACAGGGGGCTGGTTGTGAGCAGTTCTTC,CASSLVWRQGAGCEQFF
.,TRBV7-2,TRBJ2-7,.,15,TGTGCCAGCAGCTTAGCGGTAGGGGCGAGCTACGAGCAGTACTTC,CASSLAVGASYEQYF
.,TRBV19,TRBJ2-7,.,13,TGTGCCAGTAGTATAAGCCTTACCTACGAGCAGTACTTC,CASSISLTYEQYF
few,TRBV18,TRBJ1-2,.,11,TGTGCCAGCTCAGATGGGGCTGGCTACACCTTC,CASSDGAGYTF
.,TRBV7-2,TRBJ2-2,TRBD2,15,TGTGCCAGCAGCTTACTAGCGGGAGATACCGGGGAGCTGTTTTTT,CASSLLAGDTGELFF
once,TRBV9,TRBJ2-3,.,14,TGTGCCAGCAGCGAAAAGCGGCCCACAGATACGCAGTATTTT,CASSEKRPTDTQYF
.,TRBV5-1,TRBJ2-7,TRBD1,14,TGCGCCAGCAGCTCTGACAGGGAAGGGGACGAGCAGTACTTC,CASSSDREGDEQYF
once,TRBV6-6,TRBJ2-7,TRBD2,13,TGTGCCAGCACTCGGGGAGGGGATGGCGAGCAGTACTTC,CASTRGGDGEQYF
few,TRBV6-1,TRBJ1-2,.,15,TGTGCCAGCACCGGGGACCCCGACGAGGGGGATGGCTACACCTTC,CASTGDPDEGDGYTF